This T cell receptor (beta chain) was identified in a study of cytomegalovirus exposure and HLA in healthy donors (dated by TCRdb to 2016 to 2017). With regard to the full study: An earlier analysis of roughly 570 of the donors reported 250 to 350 Gb of sequence data and some 110 million unique TCR beta sequences obtained from about 179 million T cells. Both class I and class II loci were covered by HLA typing, at four-digit resolution. Roughly 300 gigabases of sequencing data and around 80 million unique TCR sequences made up an early release that covered some 640 HLA-typed donors. The later analysis used no new phenotypic data to find candidate immune exposures, relying instead on TCR beta sequences and their occurrence across donors. On average, about 240,000 unique TCR beta nucleotide sequences were sequenced per donor among a few hundred genotyped donors of the cohort, with roughly 18% of those sequences being non-productive. In an earlier analysis of roughly 580 of the donors, high-throughput TCR beta sequencing was used to judge whether each TCR beta V gene segment behaved as functional or pseudogenic. Using immunosequencing, the study profiled T cell repertoires from fewer than 700 subjects and related those repertoires to cytomegalovirus serostatus. A later analysis re-examined previously published TCR beta repertoires from more than 600 donors and added high-resolution HLA genotyping to investigate patterns of TCR occurrence. Besides the first cohort of roughly 660 subjects, a separate validation cohort made up of over a hundred different subjects was used. Every discovery cohort repertoire had been produced on one sequencing platform. To predict cytomegalovirus infection status, the study combined high-throughput TCR immunosequencing, statistical association of individual TCRs with disease status, and machine learning. Among the approximately 420 genotyped donors, around 81% belonged to the genetic ancestry cluster associated with self-reported Caucasian donors. Donor age, sex, ethnicity and CMV serostatus were compiled alongside the repertoire data. The aim of the study was to test whether cataloging public T cell receptors could identify signatures of past pathogen exposure. Genome-wide SNP genotypes for about 55% of the 666 donors were used in a later genetic analysis, which treated that subset as a discovery cohort. Four or five DR-DQ haplotypes were handled as single units for association and clustering, since linkage in the cohort was strong. Typing coverage differed by locus: A, B, C, DRB1 and DQB1 were typed in roughly 620-640 donors, DQA1 in roughly 500, DPA1 in roughly 590, and DPB1 in approximately 450.

Library method: the immunoSEQ multiplex PCR assay. The multiplex PCR relied on a mix of 60 forward primers for TCR Vbeta segments and 13 reverse primers for TCR Jbeta segments. Amplification of the CDR3 region of rearranged TCR beta genes was performed with a multiplex PCR assay on genomic DNA. The amplified TCR beta libraries were sequenced on the Illumina HiSeq System as 87-base-pair reads. The original methods were these. A later analysis counted about 80 million unique TCR beta chains across the 500 to 850 repertoires, and roughly 11 million of these chains were shared by at least two donors. A nearest-neighbor algorithm error-corrected the raw reads and collapsed the reads into unique sequences, merging closely related sequences to remove PCR and sequencing errors. Alignment of CDR3 sequences to IMGT reference sequences was used to assign V, D and J gene segments. For a sequence to be retained, a match of at least six nucleotides to both a V gene segment and a J gene segment was required. A rearrangement counted as productive if the CDR3 had no stop codons and remained in frame with V and J, and every other rearrangement counted as non-productive. CDR3 was defined according to IMGT convention as the region running from the second conserved V-encoded cysteine to the conserved J-encoded phenylalanine. The earlier analysis of about 530 of the donors excluded any sequence lacking an unambiguous match to a single V gene segment. An earlier analysis of 587 of the donors classified V segments as functional when productive rearrangements were above 56.7% and as segregating when the standard deviation between donors was above 5%. A statistical classification framework was built for diagnosing cytomegalovirus status from the catalog of TCR beta chain sequences. V and J gene assignment, in a later analysis, came from comparing TCR nucleotide sequences with IMGT/GENE-DB human TR gene sequences. Using the TCRdist pipeline, a later analysis assigned CDR3 sequences along with most-parsimonious VDJ recombination scenarios. A later analysis defined each TCR beta chain by its CDR3 amino acid sequence plus V-gene family, and excluded reads lacking a unique V-gene family. In a later analysis, around 650 highly shared, low-generation-probability nucleotide sequences were removed to address suspected cross-contamination and a sequencing artifact. In a later analysis, a clonal expansion index was calculated for each public chain from normalized within-repertoire ranks of inferred template counts. Generation probabilities in a later analysis came from a VDJ recombination model fitted to out-of-frame rearrangements, and those results were checked against IGoR. In a later analysis, TCR-TCR, TCR-HLA and TCR-CMV co-occurrence was scored with hypergeometric tests, and a repertoire-size bias correction was applied to TCR pairs. A later analysis estimated false discovery rates by permuting HLA or CMV assignments 20 times. In a later analysis, co-occurring TCRs were grouped using DBSCAN, and TCRdist sequence similarity was added for clustering within HLA-allele-positive subsets. Repertoires with fewer than 30,000 or more than 120,000 public chains, plus five repertoires with anomalous nucleotide sharing, were excluded from co-occurrence clustering. As stored in TCRdb, this immuneACCESS dataset retains in-frame rearrangements with V and J assigned. A fraction of the clones does not appear; measured against another copy, unresolved V genes explain less than half of the discrepancy, and the remainder lacks a known reason. From that table come the V and J calls and clone size; the DNA was used to work out D and trimming. Present in this sample are about 140,000 clones, more than 75% of which were seen just once. The ten largest make up around 2.4% of the sample.

About this clone itself: Its antigen has not been determined. No qualities accompany the bases; no much larger clone lies one base away.

Paper-wide results and their limitations: Compared with equally common non-associated chains, HLA-associated TCR beta chains in a later analysis were more clonally expanded and had lower generation probabilities. In a later analysis, TCR association rates were found to vary across HLA loci, with the most associated TCRs seen for DRB1 alleles and the fewest for HLA-C alleles. A later analysis found that most CMV-associated TCR beta chains appeared HLA-restricted, with HLA associations seemingly driven largely by CMV exposure. At a false discovery rate of 0.05, a later analysis linked some 17,000 TCR beta sequences to specific HLA alleles. Roughly uniform sequencing depth across donors was assumed in presence/absence analyses, although this assumption may not hold. The classifier was reported to diagnose cytomegalovirus status with high specificity and sensitivity in both the original and validation cohorts. For the cohort, immune exposure information was limited to CMV serostatus. A further reported finding was that TCR beta sequences accurately predicted the HLA-A and HLA-B alleles for most subjects in the first cohort. It was suggested by the authors that the approach could potentially be generalized to other disease states and immunological phenotypes. Several of the top co-occurrence clusters appeared to be linked to parvovirus B19, influenza, CMV and Epstein-Barr virus, according to a later analysis. In an earlier analysis of 450 to 750 of the donors, most TCR beta V segments appeared in productive rearrangements about 87% or about 30% of the time, broadly matching IMGT annotations. In a later genetic analysis, fewer N-insertions in productive TCRs were reported among donors in an Asian-associated ancestry cluster than the roughly 700-donor mean. Some IMGT-functional V segments, including TRBV6-2 and TRBV6-3, could not be told apart with the 87-base-pair reads, so those segments were excluded. The cohort was sequenced for TCR beta chains only, and without alpha or paired-chain data the features that could be detected were limited. When HLA alleles, especially DR and DQ, strongly co-occurred, TCR associations were difficult to assign to individual alleles. Correlated functional status among segregating V segments might be attributable to linkage disequilibrium, but an unknown experimental factor could not be ruled out. In the study, around 150 TCR beta chains were listed as associated with cytomegalovirus. A group of highly shared sequence variants was considered likely to be a technical artifact of the sequencing pipeline. Because some donors lacked HLA typing at each locus, the association tests relied only on the typed subset. A later genetic analysis associated a missense DCLRE1C variant with V-gene and J-gene trimming of TCR beta chains, and an independent cohort replicated the association. Three of the identified cytomegalovirus-associated TCR beta chains were confirmed in vitro to be specific for cytomegalovirus antigens. Most TCR sequences were seen in very few donors, while some public TCRs were found in many individuals. Because counts were too low, under 20 rarely observed V segments, including chromosome 9 orphons, were left out of the earlier analysis of some 600 of the donors.

The germline V gene gives CDR1 as MDHEN and CDR2 as SYDVKM. The CDR3 covers 15 residues, taking in both the cysteine and the phenylalanine. Of the read, only the CDR3 DNA is kept; its 45 bases are in frame from base 1. A distance of 10 bases separates the germline ends of V and J, which lose 4 bases and 0 bases respectively. The cohort was made up of 666 healthy bone marrow donors. All cohort members were sampled while nominally healthy, although unrecorded immune exposures were likely present. The donor tested CMV seropositive, placing the donor among the approximately 290 seropositive members of the cohort. Each donor provided a peripheral blood sample, and peripheral blood mononuclear cells were used for TCR beta sequencing. Genomic DNA extraction from the blood cell samples was performed with the Qiagen DNeasy Blood Extraction Kit.

The clonotype comes from a woman under 30 in good health and CMV-seropositive. The sequenced sample was PBMCs. The rearranged chain carries TRBV28 and TRBJ2-4; TRBD2 might be the D gene, on 5 matching bases. The CDR3 sequence is CASSSGILAKNIQYF. DNA sequence: TGTGCCAGCAGTTCGGGGATTCTAGCCAAAAACATTCAGTACTTC.